These 2 T cell receptor beta chains originate from one sample sequenced in a study of control samples from healthy donors and cancer patients. TCRdb keeps only in-frame clones here, not all; method: immunoSEQ multiplex PCR. The data show 110,000 or so clones, approximately 80% seen once. Sequenced material: blood. The source is a man between 18 and 35 years old in good health.

The chain combines TRBV7-2 with TRBJ2-3; a possible D gene is TRBD2 (6 bases). The germline gives CDR1 SGHTA, CDR2 FQGNSA. Trimming stripped 6 bases from V and 1 base from J, with 20 bases between. The CDR3 loop spans 17 amino acids. The CDR3 DNA reads as TGTGCCAGCAGTCTGCCCGCTGCTGCGGGGCGCACAGATACGCAGTATTTT. This codes for CASSLPAAAGRTDTQYF.

The gene calls are TRBV5-1 and TRBJ1-1, with TRBD1 matching over 9 bases. The CDR3 has 17 amino acids. Germline V gives CDR1 SGHRS, CDR2 YFSETQ. Trimming took 4 bases from V and 0 from J; bases not matched to a gene: 10. The CDR3 DNA is TGCGCCAGCAGCCCACCCGGGACAGGGAAAGTGAACACTGAAGCTTTCTTT. Translation gives CASSPPGTGKVNTEAFF. Using reference TRBV5-1 and TRBJ1-1 for the parts outside the CDR3, the full variable domain is KAGVTQTPRYLIKTRGQQVTLSCSPISGHRSVSWYQQTPGQGLQFLFEYFSETQRNKGNFPGRFSGRQFSNSRSEMNVSTLELGDSALYLCASSPPGTGKVNTEAFFGQGTRLTVV.